The clone carrying this T cell receptor (beta chain) was counted once. Its specificity is not known. Stimulus-free culture yielded autoproliferating CFSE-dim and non-proliferating CFSE-high T cells, each sequenced separately. Cultures began with 5x10^7 CFSE-labeled PBMCs, unstimulated for 6 to 8 days, with replicate wells pooled. CFSE at around 0.5 uM labeled the PBMCs, which were then cultured unstimulated. The assay was immunoSEQ multiplex PCR, and TCRdb's table has in-frame clones only and misses some. The table has 25,000 to 35,000 clones, roughly 86% seen once. The record originates from a study of memory B cells and T cells in multiple sclerosis. This sequence originates from a human donor with multiple sclerosis. Sequencing was carried out using PBMCs from blood kept in culture.

This CDR3 reads CAITSGLADYEQYF. CDR3 DNA: TGTGCCATTACCTCGGGACTAGCGGACTACGAGCAGTACTTC. V gene TRBV28 combines with J gene TRBJ2-7; TRBD2 matches 11 bases. CDR1 and CDR2 (germline): MDHEN, SYDVKM. The CDR3 has 14 amino acids. After removal of 10 bases from V and 3 bases from J, the junction contained 8 bases not matched to a gene.